Shown below are 22 T cell receptor beta chains from a single sample sequenced in a study of blood T cell repertoires in COVID-19. Using immunoSEQ multiplex PCR, the repertoire was profiled, and TCRdb retains in-frame clones only, with some absent. The data contain approximately 120,000 clones, around 76% of them singletons. Sequences were obtained from peripheral blood. The source is a man older than 75 with COVID-19, enrolled during active disease.

V is TRBV28 and J is TRBJ1-2; 8 bases fit TRBD1. The V gene end was trimmed by 4 bases and the J gene end by 8 bases; junction bases not matched to a gene: 9. CDR1 is MDHEN and CDR2 is SYDVKM in the germline V gene. The CDR3 is 14 amino acids. In nucleotides, the CDR3 is TGTGCCAGCAGTTCCAGTCCGACAGGGGAGGGCTACACCTTC. The encoded protein is CASSSSPTGEGYTF.

This chain links TRBV7-3 with TRBJ2-1, with TRBD1 identical over 8 bases. The CDR3 spans 15 residues. Germline V gene data show CDR1 as SGHTA and CDR2 as FQGTGA. With V trimmed by 5 bases and J by 1 base, 4 bases remained unmatched. The CDR3: CASSARQGSYNEQFF. CDR3 DNA sequence: TGTGCCAGCAGCGCCCGACAGGGGTCCTACAATGAGCAGTTCTTC.

The chain carries TRBV28 and TRBJ2-7, with TRBD1 matching over 11 bases. CDR1 is MDHEN, CDR2 SYDVKM, per germline. Losses at the gene ends were 0 bases for V and 3 bases for J; bases not matched to a gene: 4. CDR3 length: 16 amino acids. The CDR3 region has the DNA TGTGCCAGCAGTTTATGGGGGACAGGGGGTTACTACGAGCAGTACTTC. This gives the protein CASSLWGTGGYYEQYF.

The CDR3 DNA reads as TGCGCCAGCAGCACTGGGACAGGGGGCGGCGAGCAGTACTTC. As protein: CASSTGTGGGEQYF. The V call is TRBV10-2, the J call TRBJ2-7, with TRBD1 matching 12 bases. Per the germline V gene, CDR1 is WSHSY and CDR2 is SAAADI. The V and J ends lost 6 bases and 6 bases, in that order; junction bases with no gene match: 6. The length of the CDR3 is 14 residues.

This chain links TRBV15 with TRBJ2-1; D is possibly TRBD1 (6 bases). Germline V gene lookup returns CDR1 LNHNV and CDR2 YYDKDF (reference sequence). This CDR3 comprises 16 residues. V dropped 1 base and J dropped 6 bases, with 16 bases sitting between them. DNA of the CDR3: TGTGCCACCAGCAGAGGACGGGGCTTAGGGGGCAATGAGCAGTTCTTC. Protein product: CATSRGRGLGGNEQFF.

The V and J genes are TRBV3-1 (or the pseudogene TRBV3-2) and TRBJ2-7, with 8 bases fitting TRBD2. With 0 bases clipped from V and 8 bases from J, the junction kept 3 bases outside the gene matches. Germline lookup yields CDR1 LGHDT and CDR2 YNNKEL (reference sequence). CDR3 length equals 13 residues. CDR3 sequence reads: CASSQDTSGKQYF. CDR3 nucleotides: TGTGCCAGCAGCCAAGATACTAGCGGAAAGCAGTACTTC.

CDR3 nucleotides: TGTGCCAGCAGTGGATGGGGGCATGAGCAGTTCTTC. Its protein product is CASSGWGHEQFF. The V call is TRBV7-9, the J call TRBJ2-1, with D tentatively TRBD1 (6 bases). CDR1 SEHNR and CDR2 FQNEAQ come from the germline V gene (reference sequence). This CDR3 contains 12 residues. V shed 6 bases and J shed 8 bases, with 11 bases lying between them.

The chain carries TRBV18 and TRBJ1-2; 7 bases are a match to TRBD1. The length of the CDR3 is 13 residues. V dropped 1 base and J dropped 7; count of bases not matched to a gene: 3. Germline V gene lookup returns CDR1 KGHSH and CDR2 LQKENI. The CDR3 loop is CASSPRGGSGYTF. The CDR3 nucleotides are TGTGCCAGCTCACCACGAGGGGGCAGTGGCTACACCTTC.

The chain couples TRBV28 to TRBJ1-4; D ambiguous. V gave up 8 bases and J gave up 8 bases, with 21 bases separating them. The CDR3 sequence is 15 residues long. Germline V CDR1 and CDR2: MDHEN, SYDVKM. The CDR3 coding sequence is TGTGCCAGCGGCCCAGGTGGCTCCGATATGGAAAAACTGTTTTTT. The encoded protein is CASGPGGSDMEKLFF.

This clone is termed medium-sized (0.01 to 0.1%). The J gene is TRBJ2-7, the V gene TRBV27, with TRBD1 matching 9 bases. Germline V gene sequence: CDR1 MNHEY, CDR2 SMNVEV (reference sequence). The CDR3 extends over 15 amino acids. CDR3 in DNA: TGTGCTACCGCGGACAGGGGCTCGACGGGGGACGAGCAGTACTTC. Its protein product is CATADRGSTGDEQYF.

This chain connects TRBV12-3 or TRBV12-4 to TRBJ2-3; D is uncertain. Trimming took 6 bases from V and 7 from J, leaving 8 bases between them. The CDR3 extends over 11 amino acids. CDR3: CASSLFNTQYF. DNA for the CDR3: TGTGCCAGCAGCCTGTTTAATACGCAGTATTTT.

A few counts support this clone. The chain employs TRBV7-2 and TRBJ2-3; D is undetermined. CDR1 and CDR2 from the germline V gene are SGHTA and FQGNSA. V lost 7 bases and J 3 bases, leaving 8 bases between the germline ends. The CDR3 consists of 12 residues. As DNA, the CDR3 is TGTGCCAGCACCTCTCTTACAGATACGCAGTATTTT. Its protein is CASTSLTDTQYF.

CDR3 amino acids: CASSEGQGAGGYTF. As DNA, the CDR3 is TGTGCCAGCAGTGAAGGACAGGGGGCGGGAGGCTACACCTTC. The chain employs TRBV6-1 and TRBJ1-2, with 10 bases lining up with TRBD1. V shed 1 base, J shed 8 bases, and the junction held 4 bases outside the gene matches. In germline, CDR1 is MNHNS, CDR2 SASEGT. This CDR3 spans 14 amino acids.

The J gene is TRBJ2-1, the V gene TRBV7-2; the D is unclear. Per germline, CDR1 SGHTA and CDR2 FQGNSA. This CDR3 is 13 amino acids long. The V gene lost 3 bases and the J gene lost 0 bases, with 3 bases spanning the gap. In DNA form, the CDR3 reads TGTGCCAGCAGCTTCCTCTCCTACAATGAGCAGTTCTTC. Amino acids: CASSFLSYNEQFF.

This clone occurred a few times. The J gene is TRBJ2-2, the V gene TRBV11-2, with D perhaps matching TRBD1 (5 bases). The germline V gene has CDR1 SGHAT and CDR2 FQNNGV. The length of the CDR3 is 18 residues. V gave up 1 base and J gave up 3 bases, with 18 bases separating them. CDR3 region: CASSLVGDRSGYTGELFF. In DNA form, the CDR3 reads TGTGCCAGCAGCTTAGTAGGCGACAGATCAGGGTACACCGGGGAGCTGTTTTTT.

This sequence joins TRBV5-6 and TRBJ1-2; 9 bases are a match to TRBD1. The CDR3 runs to 14 residues. J was trimmed by 7 bases and V by 2 bases; bases with no gene match: 6. Germline CDR1 and CDR2: SGHDT and YYEEEE. The CDR3 region is CASSLWDRELGYTF. CDR3 bases: TGTGCCAGCAGCTTATGGGACAGGGAGCTTGGCTACACCTTC. Complete variable domain (other parts from reference TRBV5-6 and TRBJ1-2): DAGVTQSPTHLIKTRGQQVTLRCSPKSGHDTVSWYQQALGQGPQFIFQYYEEEERQRGNFPDRFSGHQFPNYSSELNVNALLLGDSALYLCASSLWDRELGYTFGSGTRLTVV.

The rearrangement uses TRBV9 and TRBJ2-5; 10 bases are shared with TRBD2. CDR3 length equals 15 residues. The J segment lost 3 bases and the V segment lost 4 bases, leaving 6 bases of the junction unmatched. The germline V gene encodes CDR1 SGDLS and CDR2 YYNGEE. Here the CDR3 DNA reads TGTGCCAGCAGCTTCTCCGGGACTAGCGAAGAGACCCAGTACTTC. This encodes CASSFSGTSEETQYF.

The rearrangement joins TRBV21-1 to TRBJ2-7; TRBD1, the D gene given by the table, was not confirmed from the DNA. TRBV21-1 has pseudogene status. The CDR3 has 16 residues. CDR3 sequence: CASSFYSGQGADEQYF. CDR3 in DNA: TGTGCCAGCAGCTTTTACTCGGGACAGGGGGCTGACGAGCAGTACTTC.

V gene TRBV7-3 combines with J gene TRBJ2-2; 10 bases map to TRBD2. The germline V gene has CDR1 SGHTA and CDR2 FQGTGA. With 2 bases clipped from V and 4 bases from J, the junction kept 4 bases outside the gene matches. This CDR3 is 16 amino acids long. CDR3 sequence reads: CASSLGLAGVTGELFF. The CDR3 region has the DNA TGTGCCAGCAGCTTAGGCCTAGCGGGAGTCACCGGGGAGCTGTTTTTT.

The chain links TRBV18 to TRBJ2-5; the D gene is possibly TRBD2 (6 bases). The CDR3 covers 15 residues. CDR1 and CDR2 from the germline V gene are KGHSH and LQKENI. V lost 3 bases and J lost 5, with 16 bases in between. The CDR3 is CASSPSGVEKETQYF. The CDR3 DNA follows: TGTGCCAGCTCACCTTCGGGAGTCGAGAAGGAGACCCAGTACTTC.

The V and J genes are TRBV30 and TRBJ1-1, with a weak D call TRBD1 (6 bases). CDR3 length: 15 amino acids. V lost 0 bases and J 3 bases, leaving 14 bases between the germline ends. Germline loops: CDR1 GTSNPN, CDR2 SVGIG (reference sequence). This chain's CDR3 is CAWSVRGGWDTEAFF. DNA of the CDR3: TGTGCCTGGAGTGTAAGGGGGGGCTGGGACACTGAAGCTTTCTTT.

This clone was detected only once. CDR3 sequence (DNA): TGCGCCAGCAGCTTGGTCGCGGGGGCCCAAGGAAACACCATATATTTT. Translated, it gives CASSLVAGAQGNTIYF. The chain carries TRBV5-1 and TRBJ1-3; perhaps TRBD1 as D (6 bases). This CDR3 region has 16 residues. CDR1 is SGHRS and CDR2 is YFSETQ in the germline V gene. V lost 0 bases and J lost 4, with 14 bases in between.